This T cell receptor beta chain is drawn from a study of response to subunit inactivated influenza vaccine. A few counts support this clonotype. Its antigen is still unknown. MiXCR, applied by TCRdb to the RT-PCR reads, yields one record per CDR3 protein. The repertoire holds roughly 670,000 distinct CDR3 sequences, with 11% to 15% as singletons. The CDR3 has 17 residues. Germline loops: CDR1 SGHTS, CDR2 YDEGEE. Between the trimmed V and J ends, which lost 0 bases and 0 bases, there was a span of 13 bases. Whole-study results and caveats: With each seasonal influenza vaccination, the authors suggested, few new T cells are recruited.

The sequence came from a man over 45 who received an inactivated influenza vaccine. The specimen comprised PBMCs from blood, sampled around 14 days before vaccination. The chain couples TRBV5-8 to TRBJ2-4; D may be TRBD2 (5 bases). The CDR3 spells CASSLGRTPLAKNIQYF. The CDR3, as DNA: TGTGCCAGCAGCTTGGGGAGGACTCCCCTAGCCAAAAACATTCAGTACTTC.